This T cell receptor (beta chain) emerged from a study of blood T cell repertoires in COVID-19. For the study at large: The origin of the acute and convalescent COVID-19 samples was the United States, Italy and Spain.

Assay used: immunoSEQ multiplex PCR; TCRdb lists only in-frame clones, some missing. Here the sample spans hundreds of thousands of clones, more than 80% being singletons. Individuals drawn from 20 to 30 US areas were about 18 to 100 years old. Participants had their cohort set by participant-reported clinical history. Cohort 3 donors counted as recovered after two negative PCRs, clearance, or resolved symptoms. This clone was observed once. Trimming took off 2 bases at V and 7 bases at J, with 14 bases between the two ends. Per the germline V gene, CDR1 is GTSNPN and CDR2 is SVGIG (reference sequence). This CDR3 is built from 13 residues.

The chain combines TRBV30 with TRBJ1-1, with a tentative D call TRBD1 (6 bases). Sequencing was done on a sample of PBMCs or T cells enriched from blood (not recorded which). The clonotype originates from a woman between 18 and 29 years old who had recovered from COVID-19. The CDR3: CAWSLTGWDEAFF. DNA for the CDR3: TGTGCCTGGAGTTTAACAGGGTGGGATGAAGCTTTCTTT.